This TCR beta chain was profiled in a study of naive and memory T cell subsets. Points from the study as a whole: Over 85% of naive TCR sequences appeared only once, unlike memory subsets. Possibly reflecting memory cells re-expressing CD45RA, a few larger clonotypes occurred in naive repertoires, especially CD8.

The CDR3 is made up of 13 amino acids. Germline values: CDR1 SNHLY, CDR2 FYNNEI. Trimming removed 6 bases at V and 6 bases at J, with 12 bases between. This clonotype was seen repeatedly, ten times or more. Its antigen is not known. The beta constant-region primer was an equimolar mix of two oligonucleotides covering TRBC1 and TRBC2. The ligated cDNA underwent four PCR rounds using SP2 and nested alpha and beta constant-region primers. TCRdb re-called the UMI-ligation and nested PCR reads with MiXCR, one entry per CDR3 protein. The sample comprises 85,000 to 130,000 distinct CDR3 sequences, roughly 14% of which are singletons, and approximately 2.6% rests with the top ten.

This receptor was identified in a human donor in good health. The genes are TRBV2 and TRBJ2-1, with a possible D match to TRBD2 (6 bases). Sequencing was performed on naive CD8+ T cells from blood. The CDR3 here is CASRRQEGNEQFF. In DNA, the CDR3 is TGTGCCAGCAGAAGGCAGGAGGGCAATGAGCAGTTCTTC. Full variable domain (outside the CDR3, taken from reference TRBV2 and TRBJ2-1): EPEVTQTPSHQVTQMGQEVILRCVPISNHLYFYWYRQILGQKVEFLVSFYNNEISEKSEIFDDQFSVERPDGSNFTLKIRSTKLEDSAMYFCASRRQEGNEQFFGPGTRLTVL.